This T cell receptor beta chain was sequenced in a study of blood T cell repertoires in COVID-19. Study-wide context: Spain, Italy and the United States supplied samples that represented acute and convalescent COVID-19.

The age range of participants was about 18 to 100 years, with residence in about two dozen US areas. Cohort allocation depended upon clinical history that participants reported. The V segment lost 6 bases and the J segment 3 bases; nucleotides outside the gene matches: 8. The CDR3 runs 15 residues. Looked up from germline, CDR1 is LNHDA and CDR2 is SQIVND (reference sequence). In the authors' workflow: Reference gene primer amplification in the assay estimated nucleated cell counts. The protocol was immunoSEQ multiplex PCR, while the TCRdb copy is restricted to in-frame clones and leaves out a portion. V and J calls and clone size are as listed in that table; D and trimming were resolved from the DNA. Among hundreds of thousands of clones listed, around 90% were seen once.

This receptor was taken from a woman in her sixties or seventies in a cohort exposed to, infected with or recovered from COVID-19 (not recorded which). The sequenced sample was PBMCs or T cells enriched from blood (not recorded which). V and J are TRBV19 and TRBJ2-1; 7 positions match TRBD1. Here the CDR3 DNA reads TGTGCCAGTAGGACCGGGACAGCCCTCTACAATGAGCAGTTCTTC. It encodes CASRTGTALYNEQFF.